This T cell receptor beta chain was identified during a study of T cell repertoires in aging, cancer and after chemotherapy. About the research overall: Donor ages fell into six groups from 30 or younger up to 70 or older. Points from the study as a whole: In cancer patients, declining TCR diversity with age involved lost richness and lost evenness.

Rearranged V-D-J TRB sequences were amplified with a mixed TRB-A/B primer pool. MiXCR, run by TCRdb on the multiplex PCR reads, gives a single entry per CDR3 protein. The profile shows around 10,000 distinct CDR3 sequences, around 22% of them singletons. Trimming removed 4 bases from V and 2 bases from J; junction bases left unmatched: 2. The germline V gene has CDR1 SQVTM and CDR2 ANQGSEA. The CDR3 is 13 amino acids. Peripheral blood genomic DNA, not sorted cells or RNA, was the template. By sample fraction, this clonotype is medium-sized. The target antigen is unknown. The sample comprised blood. V gene TRBV29-1 combines with J gene TRBJ2-1; 7 bases align to TRBD2. The TCR sequence derives from a human donor in good health. The DNA of the CDR3 is TGCAGCGTTGTGACTAGCACCTACAATGAGCAGTTCTTC. Amino acids: CSVVTSTYNEQFF.